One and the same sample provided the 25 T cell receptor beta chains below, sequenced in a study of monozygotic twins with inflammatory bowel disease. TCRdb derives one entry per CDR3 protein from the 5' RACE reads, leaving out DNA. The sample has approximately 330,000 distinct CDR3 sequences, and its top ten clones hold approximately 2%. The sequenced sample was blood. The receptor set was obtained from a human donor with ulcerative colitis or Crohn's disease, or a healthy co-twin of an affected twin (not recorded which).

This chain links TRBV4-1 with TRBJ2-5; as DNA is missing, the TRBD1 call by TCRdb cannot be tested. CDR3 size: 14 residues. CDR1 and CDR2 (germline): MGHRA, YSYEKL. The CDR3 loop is CASSQDYRGETQYF.

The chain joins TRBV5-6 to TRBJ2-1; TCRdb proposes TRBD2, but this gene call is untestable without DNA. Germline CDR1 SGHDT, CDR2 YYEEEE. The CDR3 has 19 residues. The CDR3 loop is CASSLQTSGYHSSYNEQFF.

The CDR3 region is CASSFPWTSGTQNTGELFF. The V and J genes are TRBV5-1 and TRBJ2-2; TCRdb returns TRBD2, unconfirmable since there is no DNA. Per the germline V gene, CDR1 is SGHRS and CDR2 is YFSETQ. There are 19 residues in the CDR3. The whole variable domain, remainder taken from reference TRBV5-1 and TRBJ2-2, is KAGVTQTPRYLIKTRGQQVTLSCSPISGHRSVSWYQQTPGQGLQFLFEYFSETQRNKGNFPGRFSGRQFSNSRSEMNVSTLELGDSALYLCASSFPWTSGTQNTGELFFGEGSRLTVL.

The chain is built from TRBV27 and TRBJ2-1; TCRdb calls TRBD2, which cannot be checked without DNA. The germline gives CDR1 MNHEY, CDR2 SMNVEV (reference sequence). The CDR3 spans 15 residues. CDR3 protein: CASSPGTSPINEQFF.

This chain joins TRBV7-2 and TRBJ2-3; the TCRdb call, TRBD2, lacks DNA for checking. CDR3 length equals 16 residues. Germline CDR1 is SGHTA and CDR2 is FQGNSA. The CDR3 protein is CASSFQSGGGTDTQYF.

The CDR3 is CSAGGGMGQETQYF. The J gene is TRBJ2-5, the V gene TRBV20-1; as DNA is missing, the TRBD1 call by TCRdb cannot be tested. Germline loops: CDR1 DFQATT, CDR2 SNEGSKA (reference sequence). This CDR3 spans 14 amino acids.

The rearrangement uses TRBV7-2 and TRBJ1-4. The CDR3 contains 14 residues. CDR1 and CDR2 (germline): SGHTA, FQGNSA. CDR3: CASSLDRRGEKLFF.

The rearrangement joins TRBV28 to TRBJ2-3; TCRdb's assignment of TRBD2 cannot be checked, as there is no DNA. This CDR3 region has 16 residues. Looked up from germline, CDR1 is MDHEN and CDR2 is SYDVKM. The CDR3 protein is CASSFPLAGVGDTQYF.

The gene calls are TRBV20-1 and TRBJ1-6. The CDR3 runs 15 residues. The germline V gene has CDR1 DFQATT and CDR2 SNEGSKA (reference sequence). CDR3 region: CSASPPARSHSPLHF.

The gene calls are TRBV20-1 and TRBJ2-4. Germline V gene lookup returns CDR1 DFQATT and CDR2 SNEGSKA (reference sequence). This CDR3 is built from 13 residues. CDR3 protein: CSARDGTENIQYF.

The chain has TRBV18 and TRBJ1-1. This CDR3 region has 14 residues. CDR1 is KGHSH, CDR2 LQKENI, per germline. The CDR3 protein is CASSPEVMNTEAFF.

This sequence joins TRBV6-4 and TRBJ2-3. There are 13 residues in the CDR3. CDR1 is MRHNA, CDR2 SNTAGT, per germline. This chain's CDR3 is CASSEGNTDTQYF.

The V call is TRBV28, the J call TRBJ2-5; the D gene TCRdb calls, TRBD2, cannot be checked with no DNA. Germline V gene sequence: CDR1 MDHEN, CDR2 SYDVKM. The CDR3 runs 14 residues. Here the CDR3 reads CASSLPISGARQYF.

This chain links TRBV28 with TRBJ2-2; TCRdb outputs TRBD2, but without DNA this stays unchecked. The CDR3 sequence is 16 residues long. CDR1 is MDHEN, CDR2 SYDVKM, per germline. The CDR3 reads CASSPRTSGRIGELFF.

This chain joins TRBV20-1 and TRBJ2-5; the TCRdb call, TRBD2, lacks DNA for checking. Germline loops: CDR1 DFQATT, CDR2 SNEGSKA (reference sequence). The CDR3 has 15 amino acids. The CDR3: CSARPLAGVGETQYF.

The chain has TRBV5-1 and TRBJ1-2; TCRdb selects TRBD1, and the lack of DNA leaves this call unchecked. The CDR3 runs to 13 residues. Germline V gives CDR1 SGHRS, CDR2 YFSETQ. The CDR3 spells CASSFTGVAGYTF.

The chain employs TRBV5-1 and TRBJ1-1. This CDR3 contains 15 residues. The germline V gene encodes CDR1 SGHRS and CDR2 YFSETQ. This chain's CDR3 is CASSTDGQMNTEAFF.

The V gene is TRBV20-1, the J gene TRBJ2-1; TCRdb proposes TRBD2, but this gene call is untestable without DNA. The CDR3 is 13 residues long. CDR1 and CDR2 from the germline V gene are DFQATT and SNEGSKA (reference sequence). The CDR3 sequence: CSAHRTSGERQFF.

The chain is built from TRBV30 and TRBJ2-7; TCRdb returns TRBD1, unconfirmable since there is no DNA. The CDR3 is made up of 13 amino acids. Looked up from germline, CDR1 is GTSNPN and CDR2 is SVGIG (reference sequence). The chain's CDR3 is CAWSFGTNYEQYF. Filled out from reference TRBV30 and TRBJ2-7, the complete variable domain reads SQTIHQWPATLVQPVGSPLSLECTVEGTSNPNLYWYRQAAGRGLQLLFYSVGIGQISSEVPQNLSASRPQDRQFILSSKKLLLSDSGFYLCAWSFGTNYEQYFGPGTRLTVT.

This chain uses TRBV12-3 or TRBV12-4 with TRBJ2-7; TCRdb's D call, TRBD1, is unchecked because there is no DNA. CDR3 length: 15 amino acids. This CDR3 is CASSPGTSSSYEQYF.

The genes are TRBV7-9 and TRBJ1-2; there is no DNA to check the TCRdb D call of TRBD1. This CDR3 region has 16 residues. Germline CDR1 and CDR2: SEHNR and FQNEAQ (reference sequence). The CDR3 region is CASSLGGQPNNYGYTF.

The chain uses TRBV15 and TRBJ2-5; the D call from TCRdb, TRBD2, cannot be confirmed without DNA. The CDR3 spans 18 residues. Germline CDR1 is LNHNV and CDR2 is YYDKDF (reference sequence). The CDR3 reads CATSRFAGGTRGQETQYF.

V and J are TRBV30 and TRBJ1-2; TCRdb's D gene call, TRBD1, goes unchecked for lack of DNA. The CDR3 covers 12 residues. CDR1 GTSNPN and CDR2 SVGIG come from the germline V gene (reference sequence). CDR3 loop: CAWLTGGYGYTF.

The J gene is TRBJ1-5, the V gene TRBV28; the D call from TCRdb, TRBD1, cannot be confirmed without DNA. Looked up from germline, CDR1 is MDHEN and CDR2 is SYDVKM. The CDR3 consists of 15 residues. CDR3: CAATTDRGPFQPQHF.

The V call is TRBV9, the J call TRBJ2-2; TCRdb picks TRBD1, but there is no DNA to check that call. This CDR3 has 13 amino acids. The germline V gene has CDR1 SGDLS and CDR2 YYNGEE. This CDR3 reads CASSPPPVGELFF. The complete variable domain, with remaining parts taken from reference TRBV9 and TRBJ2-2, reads DSGVTQTPKHLITATGQRVTLRCSPRSGDLSVYWYQQSLDQGLQFLIQYYNGEERAKGNILERFSAQQFPDLHSELNLSSLELGDSALYFCASSPPPVGELFFGEGSRLTVL.